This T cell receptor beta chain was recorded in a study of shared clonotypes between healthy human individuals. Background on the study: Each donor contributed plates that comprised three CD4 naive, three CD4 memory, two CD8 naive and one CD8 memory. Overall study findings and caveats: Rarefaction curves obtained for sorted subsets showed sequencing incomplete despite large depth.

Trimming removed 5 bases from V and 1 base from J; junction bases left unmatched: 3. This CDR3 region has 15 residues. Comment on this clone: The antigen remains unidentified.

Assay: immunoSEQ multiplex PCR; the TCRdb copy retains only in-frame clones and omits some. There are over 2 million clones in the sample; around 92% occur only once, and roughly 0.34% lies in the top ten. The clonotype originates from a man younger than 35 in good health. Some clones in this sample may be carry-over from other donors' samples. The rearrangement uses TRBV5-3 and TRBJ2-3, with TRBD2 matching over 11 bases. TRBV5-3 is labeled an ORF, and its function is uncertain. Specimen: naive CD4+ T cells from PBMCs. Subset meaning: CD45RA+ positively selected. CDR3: CARSPLAGGTDTQYF. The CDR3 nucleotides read TGTGCCAGAAGTCCACTAGCGGGGGGCACAGATACGCAGTATTTT.